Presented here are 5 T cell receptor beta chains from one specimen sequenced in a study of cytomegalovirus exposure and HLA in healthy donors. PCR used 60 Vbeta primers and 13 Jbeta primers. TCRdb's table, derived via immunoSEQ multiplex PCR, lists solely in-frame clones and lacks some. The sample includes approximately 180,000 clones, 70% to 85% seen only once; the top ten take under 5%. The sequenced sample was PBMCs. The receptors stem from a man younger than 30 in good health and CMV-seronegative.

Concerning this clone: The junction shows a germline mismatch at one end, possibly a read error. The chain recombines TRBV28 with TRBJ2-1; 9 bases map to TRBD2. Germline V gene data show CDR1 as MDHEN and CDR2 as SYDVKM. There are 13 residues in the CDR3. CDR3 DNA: TGTGCTAGCAATAGCGGGAGTGACTATGAGCAGTTCTTC. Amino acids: CASNSGSDYEQFF.

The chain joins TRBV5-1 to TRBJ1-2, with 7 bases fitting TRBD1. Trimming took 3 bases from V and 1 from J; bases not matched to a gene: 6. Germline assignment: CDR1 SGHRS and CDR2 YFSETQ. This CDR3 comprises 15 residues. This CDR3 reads CASSSTGKGNYGYTF. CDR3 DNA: TGCGCCAGCAGCTCGACAGGGAAAGGTAACTATGGCTACACCTTC.

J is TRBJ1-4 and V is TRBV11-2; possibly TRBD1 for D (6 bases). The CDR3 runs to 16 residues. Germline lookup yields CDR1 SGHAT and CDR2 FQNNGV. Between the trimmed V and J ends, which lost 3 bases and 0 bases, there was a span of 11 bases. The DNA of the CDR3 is TGTGCCAGCAGCTTGCAGGGGACGACAACTAATGAAAAACTGTTTTTT. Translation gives CASSLQGTTTNEKLFF.

DNA of the CDR3: TGTGCCAGCAGGGGAGGGGGGCAGGGAGAGGACTCTGAAGCTTTCTTT. It encodes CASRGGGQGEDSEAFF. This rearrangement joins TRBV7-9 to TRBJ1-1; TRBD1 is a possible D gene (6 bases). The CDR3 is made up of 16 amino acids. Trimming cost V 6 bases and J 6 bases, with 23 bases left between them. Germline-derived CDR1 and CDR2 are SEHNR and FQNEAQ (reference sequence).

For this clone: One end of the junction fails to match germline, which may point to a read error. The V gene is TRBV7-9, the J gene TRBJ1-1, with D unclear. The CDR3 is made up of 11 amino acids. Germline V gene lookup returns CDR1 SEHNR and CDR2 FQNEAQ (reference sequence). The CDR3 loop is CSSLAGTEAFF. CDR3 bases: TGTTCCAGCCTCGCGGGCACTGAAGCTTTCTTT.